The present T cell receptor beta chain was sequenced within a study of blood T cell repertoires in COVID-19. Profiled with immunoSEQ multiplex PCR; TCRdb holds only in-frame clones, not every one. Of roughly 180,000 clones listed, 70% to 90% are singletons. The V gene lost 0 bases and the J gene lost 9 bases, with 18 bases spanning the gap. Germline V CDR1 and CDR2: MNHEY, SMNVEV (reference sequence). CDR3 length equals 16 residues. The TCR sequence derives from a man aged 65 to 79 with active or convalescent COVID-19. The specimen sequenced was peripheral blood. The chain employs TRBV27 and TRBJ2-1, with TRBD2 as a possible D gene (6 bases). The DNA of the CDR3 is TGTGCCAGCAGTTTATCTTGGTGGGACTCCCGGGGTGAGCAGTTCTTC. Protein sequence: CASSLSWWDSRGEQFF.